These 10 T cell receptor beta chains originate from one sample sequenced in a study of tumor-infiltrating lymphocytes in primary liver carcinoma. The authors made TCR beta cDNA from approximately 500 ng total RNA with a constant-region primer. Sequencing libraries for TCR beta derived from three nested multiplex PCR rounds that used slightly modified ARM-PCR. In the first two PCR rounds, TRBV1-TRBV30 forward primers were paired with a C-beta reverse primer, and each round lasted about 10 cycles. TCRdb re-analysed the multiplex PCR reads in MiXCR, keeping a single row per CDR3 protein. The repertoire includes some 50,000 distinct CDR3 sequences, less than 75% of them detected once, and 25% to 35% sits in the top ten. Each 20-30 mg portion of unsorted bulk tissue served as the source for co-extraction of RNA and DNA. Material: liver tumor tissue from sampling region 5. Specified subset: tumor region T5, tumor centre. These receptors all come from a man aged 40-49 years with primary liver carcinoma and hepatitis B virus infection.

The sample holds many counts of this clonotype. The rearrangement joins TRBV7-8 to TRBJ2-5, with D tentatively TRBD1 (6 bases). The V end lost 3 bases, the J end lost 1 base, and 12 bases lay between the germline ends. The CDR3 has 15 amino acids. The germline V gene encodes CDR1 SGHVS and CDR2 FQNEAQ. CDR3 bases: TGTGCCAGCAGCTTCTCTAGAGGGGGCCAAGAGACCCAGTACTTC. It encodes CASSFSRGGQETQYF. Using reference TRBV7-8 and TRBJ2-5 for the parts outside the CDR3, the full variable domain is GAGVSQSPRYKVAKRGQDVALRCDPISGHVSLFWYQQALGQGPEFLTYFQNEAQLDKSGLPSDRFFAERPEGSVSTLKIQRTQQEDSAVYLCASSFSRGGQETQYFGPGTRLLVL.

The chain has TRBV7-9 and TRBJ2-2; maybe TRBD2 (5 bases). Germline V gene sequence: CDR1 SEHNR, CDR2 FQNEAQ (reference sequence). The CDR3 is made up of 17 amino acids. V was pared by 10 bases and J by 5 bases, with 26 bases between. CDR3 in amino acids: CANSPLDGDTRTGELFF. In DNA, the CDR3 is TGTGCCAATAGCCCCTTGGACGGGGATACTAGGACCGGGGAGCTGTTTTTT.

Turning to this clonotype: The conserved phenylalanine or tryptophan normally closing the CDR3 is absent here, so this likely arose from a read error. The CDR3 reads CASMESVAAPKETQYS. The CDR3 DNA follows: TGTGCCAGCATGGAATCGGTAGCGGCCCCCAAAGAGACCCAGTACTCC. The chain recombines TRBV12-3 or TRBV12-4 with TRBJ2-5, with TRBD2 as a possible D gene (6 bases). The V and J ends lost 7 bases and 3 bases respectively, with 21 bases between them. The CDR3 contains 16 residues.

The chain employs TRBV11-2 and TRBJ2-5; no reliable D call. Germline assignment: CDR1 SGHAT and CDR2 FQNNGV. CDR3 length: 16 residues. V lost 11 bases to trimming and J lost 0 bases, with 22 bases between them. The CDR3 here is CACKSRDSADQETQYF. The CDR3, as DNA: TGTGCCTGCAAATCCCGAGACTCGGCCGACCAAGAGACCCAGTACTTC.

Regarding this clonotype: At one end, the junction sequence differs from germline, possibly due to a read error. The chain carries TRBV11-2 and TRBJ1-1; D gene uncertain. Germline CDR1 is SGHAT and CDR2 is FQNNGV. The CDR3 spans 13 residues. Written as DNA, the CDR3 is TGTGCCAGCAGCTTAAGCAGAGACACTGAAGCTTACTTT. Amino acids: CASSLSRDTEAYF.

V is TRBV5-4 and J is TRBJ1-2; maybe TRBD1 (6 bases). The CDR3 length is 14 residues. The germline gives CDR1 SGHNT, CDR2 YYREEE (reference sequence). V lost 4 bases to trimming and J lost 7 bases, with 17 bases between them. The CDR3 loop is CASSLLGGLGGYTF. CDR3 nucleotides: TGTGCCAGCAGCCTGCTGGGGGGCCTTGGTGGCTACACCTTC. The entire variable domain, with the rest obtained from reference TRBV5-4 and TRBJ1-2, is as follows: ETGVTQSPTHLIKTRGQQVTLRCSSQSGHNTVSWYQQALGQGPQFIFQYYREEENGRGNFPPRFSGLQFPNYSSELNVNALELDDSALYLCASSLLGGLGGYTFGSGTRLTVV.

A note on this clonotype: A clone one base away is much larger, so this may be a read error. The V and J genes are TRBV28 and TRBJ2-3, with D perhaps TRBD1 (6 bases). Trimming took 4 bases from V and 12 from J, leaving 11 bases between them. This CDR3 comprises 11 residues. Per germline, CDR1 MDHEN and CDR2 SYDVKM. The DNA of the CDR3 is TGTGCCAGCAGTTACAGGGAGCTTCAGTATTTT. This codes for CASSYRELQYF.

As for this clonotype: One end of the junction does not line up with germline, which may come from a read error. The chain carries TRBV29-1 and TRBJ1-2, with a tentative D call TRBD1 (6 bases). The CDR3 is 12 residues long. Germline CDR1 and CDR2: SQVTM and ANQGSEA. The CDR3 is CSVESQGDGCTF. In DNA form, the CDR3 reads TGCAGTGTTGAATCACAGGGTGATGGCTGCACCTTC.

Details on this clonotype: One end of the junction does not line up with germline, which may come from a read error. CDR3 nucleotides: TGTGCCAGCAGTAATCTTAGCCTCACCGGGGAGCAGTTTTTT. Translated: CASSNLSLTGEQFF. The chain joins TRBV6-1 to TRBJ2-2; a possible D gene is TRBD2 (5 bases). The CDR3 sequence is 14 residues long. Germline V gene sequence: CDR1 MNHNS, CDR2 SASEGT.

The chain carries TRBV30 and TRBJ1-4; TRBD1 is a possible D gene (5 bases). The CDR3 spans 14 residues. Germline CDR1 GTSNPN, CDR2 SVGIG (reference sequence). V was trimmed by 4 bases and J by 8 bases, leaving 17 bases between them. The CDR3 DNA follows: TGTGCCTGGAATGTAAACGGGGCAGACGAAAAACTGTTTTTT. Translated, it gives CAWNVNGADEKLFF.